The 21 T cell receptor beta chains below were found in one sample sequenced in a study of T-cell memory formation after mild COVID-19. TCRdb reprocessed the 5' RACE reads via MiXCR and lists one record per CDR3 protein. The data contain hundreds of thousands of distinct CDR3 sequences, about 20% of them seen just once; the ten biggest clones take up roughly 8.1%. Sequencing input: PBMCs or a T cell subset sorted from them (not recorded which). The receptors derive from an adult woman who had mild COVID-19 (a few samples of this study predate the infection). Cell type and time point are not known.

This clonotype has a handful of counts. The rearrangement links TRBV5-1 to TRBJ2-7; 10 positions match TRBD1. Germline lookup yields CDR1 SGHRS and CDR2 YFSETQ. The CDR3 length is 15 residues. V dropped 0 bases and J dropped 2; count of bases not matched to a gene: 2. The CDR3 here is CASSLGTGGAYEQYF. The CDR3 DNA reads TGCGCCAGCAGCTTGGGGACAGGGGGGGCCTACGAGCAGTACTTC.

In this sample, this clonotype turned up many times. The chain carries TRBV4-2 and TRBJ1-1; TRBD1 is a possible D gene (5 bases). The V gene's germline CDR1 is LGHNA and CDR2 YNFKEQ. The CDR3 totals 16 residues. Trimming removed 0 bases at V and 1 base at J, with 12 bases between. Here the CDR3 DNA reads TGTGCCAGCAGCCAAGATCAGGCAGGGAAGAACACTGAAGCTTTCTTT. This codes for CASSQDQAGKNTEAFF.

The genes are TRBV11-2 and TRBJ2-1; 8 nucleotides match TRBD2. Unmatched junction bases numbered 7, after V lost 7 bases and J lost 8 bases. The germline V gene has CDR1 SGHAT and CDR2 FQNNGV. The CDR3 consists of 13 residues. The CDR3 coding sequence is TGTGCCAGCATAGGACTAGCCTCGCATGAGCAGTTCTTC. This translates into CASIGLASHEQFF. The full variable domain, completed using reference TRBV11-2 and TRBJ2-1, is EAGVAQSPRYKIIEKRQSVAFWCNPISGHATLYWYQQILGQGPKLLIQFQNNGVVDDSQLPKDRFSAERLKGVDSTLKIQPAKLEDSAVYLCASIGLASHEQFFGPGTRLTVL.

There are a few counts of this clonotype. V usage is TRBV12-3 or TRBV12-4 and J usage is TRBJ1-1; D gene ambiguous. The V end was cut by 6 bases, the J end by 7 bases, with 15 bases between. CDR3 length equals 13 residues. CDR3 nucleotides: TGTGCCAGCAGCCCCGAAGGAGGGAATGAAGCTTTCTTT. This translates into CASSPEGGNEAFF.

The V gene is TRBV19, the J gene TRBJ2-7; a weak D match, TRBD1 (6 bases). The CDR3 runs to 15 residues. Trimming removed 5 bases from V and 1 base from J, with 15 bases in between. Germline lookup yields CDR1 LNHDA and CDR2 SQIVND (reference sequence). The CDR3 DNA is TGTGCCAGTAGTTGGTCTTGGACAGCATCCTACGAGCAGTACTTC. It is translated as CASSWSWTASYEQYF.

This chain joins TRBV3-1 and TRBJ2-3, with 11 nucleotides matching TRBD2. This CDR3 contains 16 residues. V trimming: 3 bases; J trimming: 4 bases; junction bases outside the gene matches: 6. CDR1 LGHDT and CDR2 YNNKEL come from the germline V gene (reference sequence). CDR3 protein: CASSHLLAGVADTQYF. The CDR3 coding sequence is TGTGCCAGCAGCCACTTACTAGCGGGGGTGGCAGATACGCAGTATTTT.

J is TRBJ2-7 and V is TRBV7-2; the match to TRBD2 covers 11 bases. With V trimmed by 5 bases and J by 5 bases, 8 bases remained unmatched. The length of the CDR3 is 15 residues. Germline lookup yields CDR1 SGHTA and CDR2 FQGNSA. CDR3 sequence: CASSGRGSGRDEQYF. CDR3 in DNA: TGTGCCAGCAGCGGGAGGGGTAGCGGGAGGGACGAGCAGTACTTC.

This clonotype was detected only a few times. This sequence joins TRBV6-1 and TRBJ2-4; D remains unclear. CDR3 size: 15 residues. CDR1 is MNHNS and CDR2 is SASEGT in the germline V gene. Deletions cut 5 bases from V and 0 bases from J, with 11 bases between. CDR3 DNA: TGTGCCAGCAGTCCGTTCTCTCTAGCCAAAAACATTCAGTACTTC. Encoded protein: CASSPFSLAKNIQYF.

The chain has TRBV27 and TRBJ1-3; 7 nucleotides match TRBD1. The CDR3 consists of 14 residues. After removal of 5 bases from V and 2 bases from J, the junction contained 3 bases not matched to a gene. CDR1 and CDR2 (germline): MNHEY, SMNVEV (reference sequence). Written as DNA, the CDR3 is TGTGCCAGCAGTCGACAGGGAACTGGAAACACCATATATTTT. Translated, it gives CASSRQGTGNTIYF.

This clonotype was counted ten times or more. V is TRBV12-3 or TRBV12-4 and J is TRBJ2-7, with D possibly TRBD2 on 6 matching bases. Trimming took 1 base from V and 2 from J, leaving 27 bases between them. CDR3 size: 20 residues. CDR3 nucleotides: TGTGCCAGCAGTTTAGGGCTTAGGAGGGGTGTGGCCCTACTTACCTACGAGCAGTACTTC. It codes for CASSLGLRRGVALLTYEQYF.

This clonotype came up a few times. The CDR3 DNA reads TGTGCCAGCAGCACCCAGACAGTAAGCAATCAGCCCCAGCATTTT. Amino acid sequence: CASSTQTVSNQPQHF. V and J are TRBV7-8 and TRBJ1-5, with a possible D match to TRBD1 (5 bases). The CDR3 runs to 15 residues. Germline values: CDR1 SGHVS, CDR2 FQNEAQ. The germline V and J ends were trimmed by 5 bases and 1 base, with 12 bases remaining between them.

In this sample, this clonotype turned up a few times. This chain uses TRBV11-3 with TRBJ1-3; no clear D. The CDR3 is made up of 17 amino acids. Looked up from germline, CDR1 is SGHNT and CDR2 is YENEEA. V lost 5 bases to trimming and J lost 0 bases, with 17 bases between them. CDR3 coding DNA: TGTGCCAGCAGCCTCTTCGTCCACGGCAGCTCTGGAAACACCATATATTTT. This encodes CASSLFVHGSSGNTIYF.

This clonotype was picked up a small number of times. CDR3 in DNA: TGTGCCAGCAGTCGAAGTGGAGGGGATACGCAGTATTTT. As protein: CASSRSGGDTQYF. The chain is built from TRBV6-6 and TRBJ2-3; D possibly corresponds to TRBD2 (6 bases). Germline CDR1 MNHNY, CDR2 SVGAGI (reference sequence). This CDR3 is built from 13 residues. Trimming shortened V by 5 bases and J by 6 bases, and 12 bases separated the two germline ends.

The chain couples TRBV4-2 to TRBJ2-3; a weak D match, TRBD2 (5 bases). Germline assignment: CDR1 LGHNA and CDR2 YNFKEQ. The CDR3 contains 17 residues. V lost 0 bases, J lost 1 base, and 14 bases lay in between. DNA for the CDR3: TGTGCCAGCAGCCAAGATCTAACTCCGAGGGGCACAGATACGCAGTATTTT. Translated: CASSQDLTPRGTDTQYF.

The gene calls are TRBV5-4 and TRBJ2-7; unclear D gene. The V gene lost 0 bases and the J gene lost 5 bases, with 9 bases spanning the gap. CDR1 SGHNT and CDR2 YYREEE come from the germline V gene (reference sequence). This CDR3 has 13 residues. The CDR3 protein is CASSLESLHEQYF. DNA for the CDR3: TGTGCCAGCAGCTTGGAATCACTCCACGAGCAGTACTTC.

The chain recombines TRBV28 with TRBJ1-2; 9 bases fit TRBD1. V gave up 6 bases and J gave up 6 bases; unmatched junction bases: 5. Germline V lookup: CDR1 MDHEN, CDR2 SYDVKM. CDR3 length: 13 residues. For the CDR3, the DNA is TGTGCCAGCAGAACACAGGGGGCTAATGGCTACACCTTC. Its translation is CASRTQGANGYTF.

The CDR3 is CATSEGTSGTDTQYF. The CDR3 nucleotides are TGTGCCACCAGTGAAGGGACTAGCGGCACAGATACGCAGTATTTT. The V and J genes are TRBV24-1 and TRBJ2-3, with TRBD2 matching 10 bases. The CDR3 is made up of 15 amino acids. Germline trimming cut 4 bases from V and 1 base from J; bases unmatched to any gene: 1. CDR1 is KGHDR, CDR2 SFDVKD, per germline.

This clonotype was seen a handful of times. This sequence joins TRBV4-1 and TRBJ2-5; TRBD1 is a possible D gene (6 bases). Germline V lookup: CDR1 MGHRA, CDR2 YSYEKL. CDR3 length equals 17 residues. Deletions cut 1 base from V and 5 bases from J, with 20 bases between. Here the CDR3 reads CASSQVARRGGPETQYF. CDR3 DNA: TGCGCCAGCAGCCAAGTCGCGCGTAGAGGGGGACCGGAGACCCAGTACTTC.

This clonotype was found a few times. The gene calls are TRBV4-1 and TRBJ2-7; maybe TRBD1 (5 bases). From germline, CDR1 is MGHRA and CDR2 YSYEKL. Trimming cost V 2 bases and J 3 bases, with 14 bases left between them. The CDR3 extends over 15 amino acids. Here the CDR3 DNA reads TGCGCCAGCAGCCAATCTTGGGGCGGAAACTACGAGCAGTACTTC. Translated: CASSQSWGGNYEQYF.

V usage is TRBV6-2 or TRBV6-3 and J usage is TRBJ2-7; TRBD2 aligns across 11 bases. Germline trimming cut 7 bases from V and 4 bases from J; bases unmatched to any gene: 6. The CDR3 consists of 14 residues. Germline V gives CDR1 MNHEY, CDR2 SVGEGT. CDR3 region: CASTGLAELYEQYF. The DNA for the CDR3 is TGTGCCAGCACGGGACTAGCGGAGCTTTACGAGCAGTACTTC.

This clonotype was counted only a few times. CDR3 in amino acids: CSVNRGVRGRNGTKNIQYF. CDR3 DNA sequence: TGCAGTGTTAATCGAGGTGTCAGGGGGCGAAATGGTACCAAAAACATTCAGTACTTC. The chain employs TRBV20-1 and TRBJ2-4; 8 bases match TRBD1. Germline CDR1 and CDR2: DFQATT and SNEGSKA (reference sequence). The CDR3 has 19 residues. V was pared by 7 bases and J by 2 bases, with 22 bases of the junction left unmatched.